The 18 T cell receptor beta chains given below trace back to one sample, sequenced in a study of blood T cell repertoires in COVID-19 (dated by TCRdb to 2018 to 2020). Library preparation was by the immunoSEQ multiplex PCR assay. This is the immuneACCESS table as TCRdb keeps it, with only in-frame sequences that have V and J called. A part of the clones is gone; compared with another copy, unresolved V genes explain less than half, and the rest is unexplained. This sample holds more than 9,500 clones; 82% were observed only once. The ten largest account for around a fifth of the sample. Sequenced sample: peripheral blood. These receptors were collected from a human donor in a cohort sampled during active COVID-19.

The chain uses TRBV27 and TRBJ1-2; tentatively, D is TRBD1 (6 bases). CDR1 and CDR2 from the germline V gene are MNHEY and SMNVEV (reference sequence). This CDR3 has 12 residues. The V and J ends lost 7 bases and 8 bases respectively, with 14 bases between them. The CDR3 DNA is TGTGCCAGCATGTCGGGGGGCCACGGCTACACCTTC. It is translated as CASMSGGHGYTF.

The chain couples TRBV5-4 to TRBJ2-7, with TRBD1 matching over 7 bases. Germline trimming cut 4 bases from V and 2 bases from J; bases unmatched to any gene: 6. Germline V lookup: CDR1 SGHNT, CDR2 YYREEE (reference sequence). CDR3 length equals 14 residues. The CDR3: CASSPRQGTYEQYF. The DNA of the CDR3 is TGTGCCAGCAGCCCGAGACAGGGAACCTACGAGCAGTACTTC.

This rearrangement joins TRBV5-1 to TRBJ1-1, with D tentatively TRBD1 (6 bases). This CDR3 is 15 amino acids long. Germline CDR1 reads SGHRS; CDR2 reads YFSETQ. The ends were cut back, 0 bases at V and 3 bases at J, with 12 bases in the middle. The DNA of the CDR3 is TGCGCCAGCAGCTTGGGTCGGGACACCTACACTGAAGCTTTCTTT. Its protein is CASSLGRDTYTEAFF.

This clone is hyperexpanded. The chain employs TRBV3-1 (or the pseudogene TRBV3-2) and TRBJ2-1; possible D gene TRBD2, 7 bases. The CDR3 has 16 residues. Germline V lookup: CDR1 LGHDT, CDR2 YNNKEL (reference sequence). With 3 bases removed from V and 5 bases from J, the gap between germline ends came to 17 bases. The CDR3 region is CASSHPGGLGNNEQFF. CDR3 nucleotides: TGTGCCAGCAGCCACCCGGGGGGCCTCGGGAACAATGAGCAGTTCTTC.

This chain links TRBV13 with TRBJ2-5; TRBD1 is a possible D gene (6 bases). Trimming shortened V by 4 bases and J by 7 bases, and 22 bases separated the two germline ends. Germline CDR1 PRHDT, CDR2 FYEKMQ (reference sequence). This CDR3 is built from 16 residues. DNA of the CDR3: TGTGCCAGCAGCTCGACAGGTCGCGTGGGCCCGGGGACCCAGTACTTC. Translated: CASSSTGRVGPGTQYF. Full variable domain (rest looked up from reference TRBV13 and TRBJ2-5): AAGVIQSPRHLIKEKRETATLKCYPIPRHDTVYWYQQGPGQDPQFLISFYEKMQSDKGSIPDRFSAQQFSDYHSELNMSSLELGDSALYFCASSSTGRVGPGTQYFGPGTRLLVL.

This chain joins TRBV3-1 (or the pseudogene TRBV3-2) and TRBJ1-2; possibly TRBD1 for D (5 bases). V lost 4 bases, J lost 1 base, and 13 bases lay in between. The CDR3 extends over 15 amino acids. Looked up from germline, CDR1 is LGHDT and CDR2 is YNNKEL (reference sequence). Here the CDR3 DNA reads TGTGCCAGCAGCCTTGGTGCCGGGGGTAACTATGGCTACACCTTC. This encodes CASSLGAGGNYGYTF.

This clone has a handful of counts. The chain uses TRBV28 and TRBJ1-6; no definite D call. CDR3 length: 14 amino acids. CDR1 is MDHEN, CDR2 SYDVKM, per germline. V was clipped by 5 bases and J by 5 bases, with 10 bases between them. CDR3 protein: CASSIRHHNSPLHF. CDR3 bases: TGTGCCAGCAGTATCCGACATCATAATTCACCCCTCCACTTT.

The chain carries TRBV5-4 and TRBJ1-1; 7 positions match TRBD1. The CDR3 sequence is 17 residues long. Trimming removed 0 bases from V and 4 bases from J; junction bases left unmatched: 12. Germline V gene data show CDR1 as SGHNT and CDR2 as YYREEE (reference sequence). The CDR3 here is CASSLAAGGDGSTEAFF. CDR3 sequence (DNA): TGTGCCAGCAGCTTGGCGGCAGGGGGAGATGGTAGCACTGAAGCTTTCTTT.

The gene calls are TRBV5-6 and TRBJ1-2; D is undetermined. With 1 base removed from V and 6 bases from J, the gap between germline ends came to 13 bases. Germline-derived CDR1 and CDR2 are SGHDT and YYEEEE. This CDR3 is built from 14 residues. In DNA, the CDR3 is TGTGCCAGCAGCTTGCCGACCGCGGGAGATGGCTACACCTTC. Translating gives CASSLPTAGDGYTF.

This rearrangement joins TRBV18 to TRBJ2-3, with D maybe TRBD2 (6 bases). Germline V gene data show CDR1 as KGHSH and CDR2 as LQKENI. This CDR3 comprises 15 residues. Trimming took off 6 bases at V and 4 bases at J, with 17 bases between the two ends. CDR3 residues: CASSPRGLLADTQYF. The CDR3 DNA follows: TGTGCCAGCTCCCCAAGGGGACTTCTCGCAGATACGCAGTATTTT.

The rearrangement links TRBV5-1 to TRBJ1-2; D is ambiguous. V gave up 0 bases and J gave up 0 bases, with 9 bases separating them. The CDR3 consists of 15 residues. Germline loops: CDR1 SGHRS, CDR2 YFSETQ. The CDR3 sequence: CASSLDPGANYGYTF. In DNA, the CDR3 is TGCGCCAGCAGCTTGGATCCGGGAGCTAACTATGGCTACACCTTC.

This clone was detected only once. V gene TRBV4-3 combines with J gene TRBJ2-2; D ambiguous. The CDR3 runs 18 residues. Between the trimmed V and J ends, which lost 0 bases and 2 bases, there was a span of 16 bases. Germline assignment: CDR1 LGHNA and CDR2 YSLEER. For the CDR3, the DNA is TGCGCCAGCAGCCAAGAACTCGTCGCCCTACTCAACACCGGGGAGCTGTTTTTT. Its translation is CASSQELVALLNTGELFF.

This clone was detected only a few times. This chain connects TRBV6-5 to TRBJ1-2, with D possibly matching TRBD1 (5 bases). CDR1 is MNHEY, CDR2 SVGAGI, per germline. Trimming removed 6 bases at V and 7 bases at J, with 21 bases between. This CDR3 is built from 15 residues. The CDR3 nucleotides are TGTGCCAGCAGCCAAGAAGGTGGCAGGGAGGGTGGCTACACCTTC. Residues: CASSQEGGREGGYTF.

The genes are TRBV11-2 and TRBJ2-1; TRBD2 aligns across 11 bases. V gave up 5 bases and J gave up 7 bases; unmatched junction bases: 10. Germline V gene lookup returns CDR1 SGHAT and CDR2 FQNNGV. The CDR3 sequence is 16 residues long. The CDR3 loop reads CASSPGASGGQNEQFF. The CDR3 DNA sequence: TGTGCCAGCAGCCCCGGGGCTAGCGGGGGGCAGAATGAGCAGTTCTTC.

The chain employs TRBV28 and TRBJ2-7, with 8 bases fitting TRBD2. After removal of 6 bases from V and 6 bases from J, the junction contained 4 bases not matched to a gene. This CDR3 comprises 12 residues. Germline loops: CDR1 MDHEN, CDR2 SYDVKM. CDR3: CASRGRGGEQYF. The CDR3 DNA reads as TGTGCCAGCAGAGGCCGGGGGGGCGAGCAGTACTTC.

The V gene is TRBV9, the J gene TRBJ1-1; D gene uncertain. V lost 2 bases and J 3 bases, leaving 8 bases between the germline ends. Germline CDR1 is SGDLS and CDR2 is YYNGEE. CDR3 length: 13 amino acids. CDR3: CASSVALDTEAFF. In DNA, the CDR3 is TGTGCCAGCAGCGTCGCCTTAGACACTGAAGCTTTCTTT.

This clone came up once. V usage is TRBV19 and J usage is TRBJ1-2; 8 bases line up with TRBD1. The germline CDR1 and CDR2 sequences are LNHDA and SQIVND (reference sequence). This CDR3 is built from 14 residues. V lost 5 bases to trimming and J lost 3 bases; unmatched junction nucleotides: 5. DNA of the CDR3: TGTGCCAGTAGTCCGGACAGGGTTGACTATGGCTACACCTTC. Translating gives CASSPDRVDYGYTF.

This chain uses TRBV7-2 with TRBJ2-3; maybe TRBD2 (5 bases). Looked up from germline, CDR1 is SGHTA and CDR2 is FQGNSA. This CDR3 is built from 14 residues. The V and J ends lost 5 bases and 0 bases respectively, with 9 bases between them. CDR3 bases: TGTGCCAGCAGCCCCGGACTTAGCACAGATACGCAGTATTTT. This sequence encodes CASSPGLSTDTQYF.